These 18 T cell receptor beta chains originate from one sample sequenced in a study of T cell repertoires in ileal Crohn's disease. Time point in this sample: neoterminal ileum biopsy at postoperative endoscopy, about 6 months after surgery. Clones were read by immunoSEQ multiplex PCR, and TCRdb kept only the in-frame ones, dropping some. Among approximately 19,000 clones listed, around 70% were seen once. The sequencing input was ileal tissue. These receptors all come from an adult with Crohn's disease.

The CDR3 loop is CASSSATTSVNEQFF. The CDR3 DNA reads as TGTGCCAGCAGTTCCGCAACGACTAGCGTCAATGAGCAGTTCTTC. The rearrangement uses TRBV6-1 and TRBJ2-1; 8 positions match TRBD2. The CDR3 runs 15 residues. CDR1 is MNHNS, CDR2 SASEGT, per germline. With V trimmed by 5 bases and J by 6 bases, 9 bases remained unmatched.

V gene TRBV9 combines with J gene TRBJ1-2, with a tentative D call TRBD1 (5 bases). The CDR3 loop spans 16 amino acids. Per the germline V gene, CDR1 is SGDLS and CDR2 is YYNGEE. V was pared by 3 bases and J by 2 bases, with 17 bases between. CDR3 sequence (DNA): TGTGCCAGCAGCGCGGGGGGAGGGTCATCGAACTATGGCTACACCTTC. This translates into CASSAGGGSSNYGYTF.

V usage is TRBV2 and J usage is TRBJ2-5, with 7 bases fitting TRBD1. The CDR3 has 14 residues. Germline CDR1 reads SNHLY; CDR2 reads FYNNEI. The CDR3 loop is CAVSVTGVRETQYF. The CDR3, as DNA: TGTGCTGTCTCCGTTACAGGGGTCCGAGAGACCCAGTACTTC.

This clone showed up just once. V gene TRBV27 combines with J gene TRBJ1-2; 12 positions match TRBD1. This CDR3 has 16 residues. Trimming at V came to 4 bases and at J to 4 bases, leaving 7 bases not matched to a gene. Germline-derived CDR1 and CDR2 are MNHEY and SMNVEV (reference sequence). The CDR3 region has the DNA TGTGCCAGCAGTTACGACGGGACAGGGGGCGTCTATGGCTACACCTTC. It encodes CASSYDGTGGVYGYTF.

This sequence joins TRBV19 and TRBJ1-2, with D uncertain. The germline V gene has CDR1 LNHDA and CDR2 SQIVND (reference sequence). Trimming cost V 7 bases and J 3 bases, with 12 bases left between them. CDR3 length: 13 residues. The CDR3 DNA reads TGTGCCAGTAATGGGGAGCGATACTATGGCTACACCTTC. Translating it yields CASNGERYYGYTF.

This clone has more than one count but fewer than ten. The chain combines TRBV13 with TRBJ2-3, with D unresolved. The CDR3 is made up of 15 amino acids. Per the germline V gene, CDR1 is PRHDT and CDR2 is FYEKMQ (reference sequence). Trimming left V 5 bases short and J 0 bases short, with 12 bases between. CDR3 in amino acids: CASSTRGVSTDTQYF. CDR3 DNA: TGTGCCAGCAGCACCAGAGGCGTGAGCACAGATACGCAGTATTTT.

In this sample, this clone turned up a few times. The chain carries TRBV29-1 and TRBJ1-1; D possibly corresponds to TRBD1 (5 bases). This CDR3 has 14 residues. The germline gives CDR1 SQVTM, CDR2 ANQGSEA. V shed 0 bases and J shed 3 bases, with 11 bases lying between them. CDR3 sequence: CSVEDRAGYTEAFF. DNA of the CDR3: TGCAGCGTTGAAGATCGGGCAGGGTACACTGAAGCTTTCTTT. The whole variable domain, filled in from reference TRBV29-1 and TRBJ1-1, reads SAVISQKPSRDICQRGTSLTIQCQVDSQVTMMFWYRQQPGQSLTLIATANQGSEATYESGFVIDKFPISRPNLTFSTLTVSNMSPEDSSIYLCSVEDRAGYTEAFFGQGTRLTVV.

The chain carries TRBV6-4 and TRBJ1-1; a weak D match, TRBD1 (6 bases). This CDR3 has 16 amino acids. Germline loops: CDR1 MRHNA, CDR2 SNTAGT. Trimming pared 0 bases from V and 5 bases from J, leaving 16 bases between. CDR3 nucleotides: TGTGCCAGCAGTGACTCGCAGGGGAAGGGGGGGACTGAAGCTTTCTTT. Translation gives CASSDSQGKGGTEAFF.

The chain joins TRBV30 to TRBJ1-1; 7 nucleotides match TRBD1. CDR1 is GTSNPN and CDR2 is SVGIG in the germline V gene (reference sequence). The V gene end was trimmed by 5 bases and the J gene end by 5 bases; junction bases not matched to a gene: 8. There are 13 residues in the CDR3. CDR3: CAWGGGEKTEAFF. The DNA of the CDR3 is TGTGCCTGGGGAGGGGGCGAGAAGACTGAAGCTTTCTTT.

J is TRBJ2-5 and V is TRBV29-1, with D perhaps matching TRBD2 (6 bases). Deletions cut 4 bases from V and 9 bases from J, with 15 bases between. CDR3 length: 12 amino acids. Germline values: CDR1 SQVTM, CDR2 ANQGSEA. CDR3 in DNA: TGCAGCGTTGCACTCGGCTGGGGGGCCCAGTACTTC. As protein: CSVALGWGAQYF.

This chain joins TRBV11-1 and TRBJ2-3; 15 positions agree with TRBD2. Germline V gene sequence: CDR1 SGHAT, CDR2 FQDESV (reference sequence). The CDR3 runs 19 residues. V lost 2 bases, J lost 4 bases, and 10 bases stayed unmatched. In DNA form, the CDR3 reads TGTGCCAGCAGCTTAAGTAGTCGGACTAGCGGGAGGGCCGCAGATACGCAGTATTTT. Protein product: CASSLSSRTSGRAADTQYF.

The rearrangement uses TRBV5-1 and TRBJ2-4; 10 nucleotides align to TRBD2. CDR3 length: 15 amino acids. The trim removed 5 bases at V and 8 bases at J, leaving 10 bases unmatched. Per germline, CDR1 SGHRS and CDR2 YFSETQ. In DNA form, the CDR3 reads TGCGCCAGCAGTTCTAGCGGGAGTAATTCCCACATTCAGTACTTC. Translated, it gives CASSSSGSNSHIQYF.

The chain recombines TRBV7-9 with TRBJ2-7, with 7 bases lining up with TRBD2. The length of the CDR3 is 14 residues. Losses at the gene ends were 5 bases for V and 3 bases for J; bases not matched to a gene: 7. The V gene's germline CDR1 is SEHNR and CDR2 FQNEAQ (reference sequence). CDR3 loop: CASSRSGESYEQYF. The DNA of the CDR3 is TGTGCCAGCAGCCGAAGCGGGGAGAGCTACGAGCAGTACTTC.

The chain recombines TRBV13 with TRBJ2-7; 9 nucleotides agree with TRBD1. J was trimmed by 7 bases and V by 5 bases; bases with no gene match: 9. This CDR3 has 14 residues. CDR1 is PRHDT and CDR2 is FYEKMQ in the germline V gene (reference sequence). CDR3 DNA: TGTGCCAGCAGCCCCGGGACAGGGATAAGGGAGCAGTACTTC. Amino acid sequence: CASSPGTGIREQYF. Filled out from reference TRBV13 and TRBJ2-7, the complete variable domain reads AAGVIQSPRHLIKEKRETATLKCYPIPRHDTVYWYQQGPGQDPQFLISFYEKMQSDKGSIPDRFSAQQFSDYHSELNMSSLELGDSALYFCASSPGTGIREQYFGPGTRLTVT.

In its sample, this clone was seen once. The chain links TRBV6-1 to TRBJ2-7, with 7 bases aligning to TRBD2. Trimming removed 6 bases from V and 4 bases from J; junction bases left unmatched: 9. This CDR3 has 14 residues. Germline V gene sequence: CDR1 MNHNS, CDR2 SASEGT. CDR3 sequence reads: CASSPLGRGYEQYF. The DNA for the CDR3 is TGTGCCAGCAGCCCTCTAGGGCGGGGGTACGAGCAGTACTTC.

The sample holds one count of this clone. The chain has TRBV4-2 and TRBJ2-1; D is undetermined. Trimming took off 0 bases at V and 5 bases at J, with 11 bases between the two ends. Germline V CDR1 and CDR2: LGHNA, YNFKEQ. This CDR3 spans 15 amino acids. Here the CDR3 reads CASSQDYRSNNEQFF. Here the CDR3 DNA reads TGTGCCAGCAGCCAAGATTACAGATCCAACAATGAGCAGTTCTTC.

The chain employs TRBV6-6 and TRBJ2-7, with 7 bases that match TRBD2. The J segment lost 4 bases and the V segment lost 4 bases, leaving 13 bases of the junction unmatched. The germline CDR1 and CDR2 sequences are MNHNY and SVGAGI (reference sequence). The CDR3 runs 16 residues. CDR3 DNA: TGTGCCAGCAGTTCCCGGAGAAGCGGGGTAAATTACGAGCAGTACTTC. This codes for CASSSRRSGVNYEQYF.

V usage is TRBV10-2 and J usage is TRBJ1-2; the D is unclear. CDR1 is WSHSY, CDR2 SAAADI, per germline. The V gene lost 5 bases and the J gene lost 4 bases, with 11 bases spanning the gap. There are 13 residues in the CDR3. CDR3 loop: CASSPGLGYGYTF. CDR3 nucleotide sequence: TGCGCCAGCAGTCCAGGCCTGGGCTATGGCTACACCTTC.